This T cell receptor beta chain was sequenced for a study of blood T cells in healthy people across ages. This CDR3 comprises 16 residues. Deletions cut 5 bases from V and 6 bases from J, with 20 bases between. From germline, CDR1 is SEHNR and CDR2 FQNEAQ (reference sequence). A remark on this clonotype: Its antigen remains unknown.

Study-wide points: PBMCs were not sorted, which prevented a conclusive comparison of naive versus antigen-experienced cells. A strong correlation between TCR beta diversity and naive T cell percentage was seen.

With a J-beta primer mix and a sample-barcoded 5' primer, a second PCR ran about 7 to 11 cycles. TCRdb reanalysed the 5' RACE reads using MiXCR and keeps one entry per CDR3 protein. Found here are around 650,000 distinct CDR3 sequences, around two fifths of them singletons; the top ten hold approximately 31%. V usage is TRBV7-9 and J usage is TRBJ1-5; perhaps TRBD1 as D (6 bases). Material for sequencing was blood. This TCR derives from an older man in good health. CDR3 in amino acids: CASSTSGRGASQPQHF. For the CDR3, the DNA is TGTGCCAGCAGCACATCTGGGCGGGGGGCGTCTCAGCCCCAGCATTTT.